This paragraph covers one TCR beta chain sequence. Either two negative PCRs, clearance, or symptom resolution qualified Cohort 3 donors as recovered. The source of the sample is a study of blood T cell repertoires in COVID-19. Study overall: Sites in the United States, Italy and Spain provided acute and convalescent COVID-19 samples. PBMCs, B-cell-depleted T cells, or T cells provided the cDNA or gDNA that made up the material.

The CDR3 runs to 17 residues. Unmatched junction bases numbered 14, after V lost 4 bases and J lost 5 bases. The germline gives CDR1 PRHDT, CDR2 FYEKMQ (reference sequence). TCRdb's table, derived via immunoSEQ multiplex PCR, lists solely in-frame clones and lacks some. The sample holds about 350,000 clones, roughly 87% seen once. The chain employs TRBV13 and TRBJ1-1, with 9 bases identical to TRBD1. The source is a woman aged 25 to 39 who had recovered from COVID-19. Input material: PBMCs or T cells enriched from blood (not recorded which). CDR3 loop: CASSSYLPGQGGTEAFF. DNA of the CDR3: TGTGCCAGCAGCTCCTACCTCCCGGGACAGGGAGGTACTGAAGCTTTCTTT.